This T cell receptor beta chain was retrieved from a study of CD8+ T cells in alopecia areata. The wider study: Oral tofacitinib, 5 to 10 mg twice daily, was given in an open-label trial. Tofacitinib ran 6 to 18 months, followed by 6 months off drug. Percentage of affected scalp area was the basis on which treated patients' severity was scored. Study-wide points: With just one nonresponder, it is still uncertain whether baseline CD8+ expansion relates to response.

CDR1 SGHNT and CDR2 YYREEE come from the germline V gene (reference sequence). V was trimmed by 4 bases and J by 1 base, leaving 11 bases between them. This CDR3 has 14 residues. Sequencing used cDNA as its template, made by extracting RNA and reverse transcribing it. Sequenced by immunoSEQ multiplex PCR; TCRdb stores in-frame clones only, minus some. Among 200,000 or so clones listed, under 40% were seen once. This clone appeared once. Its cognate antigen is unknown. The treatment here: oral pan-JAK inhibitor, 5-10 mg twice daily. The chain couples TRBV5-4 to TRBJ2-5; a possible D gene is TRBD2 (6 bases). The sequence came from a human donor with alopecia areata. The source material was CD4+ T cells sorted from blood, sampled at approximately week 34, from a patient treated with tofacitinib. The chain's CDR3 is CASSPKGGQETQYF. CDR3 DNA: TGTGCCAGCAGCCCGAAGGGAGGCCAAGAGACCCAGTACTTC.